This T cell receptor beta chain was retrieved from a study of T cell repertoires in cytomegalovirus infection. Overall study: TCR beta signatures that were public indicated CMV infection and matching HLA type.

This clonotype was counted at least ten times. What it binds is not known. This CDR3 is built from 15 residues. V was clipped by 6 bases and J by 4 bases; unmatched bases: 7. The germline V gene encodes CDR1 DFQATT and CDR2 SNEGSKA (reference sequence). Whole-study findings and limits: Summed frequency of public TCR beta families distinguished CMV carriers with the relevant HLA. Predominance within the ex vivo response was attributable to HLA-C-restricted CMV-specific TCR beta clonotypes.

TCRdb analysed the reads with MiXCR anew, one entry per CDR3 protein. Seen here are over 250,000 distinct CDR3 sequences, around 20% observed once, and the top ten hold roughly a fifth. The chain carries TRBV20-1 and TRBJ2-2, with 11 positions matching TRBD2. The TCR originated in a human donor in good health (CMV status not recorded). Some clones in this sample may be carry-over from other donors' samples. The specimen comprised cultured PBMCs, sampled from culture after CMV antigen stimulation. The CDR3 DNA sequence: TGCAGTGCCATGTCTAGCGGGAGGCTCACCGGGGAGCTGTTTTTT. Translation: CSAMSSGRLTGELFF.